Below are 21 T cell receptor beta chains sequenced from a single sample in a study of radiotherapy plus CTLA-4 blockade in lung cancer (dated by TCRdb to 2016 to 2019). The receptor library was made with the immunoSEQ multiplex PCR assay. The table comes from immuneACCESS by way of TCRdb, which keeps in-frame sequences with V and J called. Part of the clones is missing from these tables; in studies checked, under half for an unresolved V gene and the rest for unknown reasons. The sample has fewer than 50,000 clones on record, 86% of them singletons. About 22% of the sample comes from the top ten. The sample in question was peripheral blood, obtained from a patient treated with radiotherapy plus ipilimumab. Receptors were obtained from a human donor with non-small cell lung cancer whose response to radiotherapy plus ipilimumab could not be evaluated.

This sequence joins TRBV4-1 and TRBJ2-3; 7 positions match TRBD2. The CDR3 loop spans 15 amino acids. Looked up from germline, CDR1 is MGHRA and CDR2 is YSYEKL. Germline trimming cut 0 bases from V and 6 bases from J; bases unmatched to any gene: 6. CDR3 protein: CASSQDGNSGDTQYF. CDR3 coding DNA: TGCGCCAGCAGCCAAGATGGGAATAGCGGGGATACGCAGTATTTT.

The chain joins TRBV19 to TRBJ1-1; D is ambiguous. The germline gives CDR1 LNHDA, CDR2 SQIVND (reference sequence). This CDR3 comprises 15 residues. Trimming stripped 3 bases from V and 0 bases from J, with 11 bases between. For the CDR3, the DNA is TGTGCCAGTAGTATCGGTCCAGCGATGAACACTGAAGCTTTCTTT. Encoded protein: CASSIGPAMNTEAFF.

The genes are TRBV28 and TRBJ2-1; 8 nucleotides line up with TRBD1. From germline, CDR1 is MDHEN and CDR2 SYDVKM. After removal of 7 bases from V and 9 bases from J, the junction contained 8 bases not matched to a gene. The CDR3 consists of 13 residues. The CDR3 DNA reads TGTGCCAGCACCGGTCAGGGGGCAGGTGAGCAGTTCTTC. Translated: CASTGQGAGEQFF.

The chain combines TRBV28 with TRBJ2-7; D might be TRBD2 (6 bases). The CDR3 is 14 amino acids. Trimming pared 1 base from V and 2 bases from J, leaving 9 bases between. Germline CDR1 and CDR2: MDHEN and SYDVKM. CDR3: CASSLSPGAYEQYF. CDR3 nucleotide sequence: TGTGCCAGCAGTTTATCGCCGGGAGCCTACGAGCAGTACTTC.

V gene TRBV10-2 combines with J gene TRBJ1-5, with D possibly TRBD1 on 5 matching bases. Germline CDR1 reads WSHSY; CDR2 reads SAAADI. The V gene lost 2 bases and the J gene lost 7 bases, with 15 bases spanning the gap. This CDR3 contains 15 residues. The CDR3 coding sequence is TGCGCCAGCAGTGAGGGGCCCAGGAGGGGACAGCCCCAGCATTTT. Translating it yields CASSEGPRRGQPQHF.

The sample holds one count of this clone. The chain uses TRBV4-1 and TRBJ2-5, with 9 bases matching TRBD2. J lost 5 bases, V lost 5 bases, and 6 bases had no gene match. The germline gives CDR1 MGHRA, CDR2 YSYEKL. CDR3 length: 14 residues. The CDR3: CASSASGIGETQYF. As DNA, the CDR3 is TGCGCCAGCAGCGCTAGCGGGATAGGGGAGACCCAGTACTTC.

The chain joins TRBV11-2 to TRBJ2-5, with D maybe TRBD2 (7 bases). CDR3 length: 15 residues. V was pared by 3 bases and J by 4 bases, with 15 bases between. The germline V gene encodes CDR1 SGHAT and CDR2 FQNNGV. The CDR3 coding sequence is TGTGCCAGCAGCTTTCAGAGAGGGGGGGGAGAGACCCAGTACTTC. It is translated as CASSFQRGGGETQYF.

The rearrangement uses TRBV5-1 and TRBJ1-5, with D uncertain. Trimming took 5 bases from V and 4 from J, leaving 16 bases between them. The CDR3 consists of 15 residues. Germline CDR1 is SGHRS and CDR2 is YFSETQ. The CDR3 protein is CASREGPEGNQPQHF. CDR3 DNA: TGCGCCAGCAGAGAGGGCCCTGAAGGGAATCAGCCCCAGCATTTT.

The chain combines TRBV28 with TRBJ1-3; D gene unclear. CDR1 MDHEN and CDR2 SYDVKM come from the germline V gene. The ends were cut back, 6 bases at V and 0 bases at J, with 6 bases in the middle. This CDR3 comprises 13 residues. CDR3 sequence (DNA): TGTGCCAGCAGGGAGAGCTCTGGAAACACCATATATTTT. Protein product: CASRESSGNTIYF. Filled out from reference TRBV28 and TRBJ1-3, the complete variable domain reads DVKVTQSSRYLVKRTGEKVFLECVQDMDHENMFWYRQDPGLGLRLIYFSYDVKMKEKGDIPEGYSVSREKKERFSLILESASTNQTSMYLCASRESSGNTIYFGEGSWLTVV.

V and J are TRBV5-1 and TRBJ1-1; 9 bases agree with TRBD1. The CDR3 spans 14 residues. Trimming cost V 4 bases and J 6 bases; bases outside gene matches: 7. Germline assignment: CDR1 SGHRS and CDR2 YFSETQ. CDR3 in DNA: TGCGCCAGCAGCATGGACAGGGGTTCCGCTGAAGCTTTCTTT. It yields the protein CASSMDRGSAEAFF.

Concerning this clone: Other DNA sequences in this sample translate to the same CDR3. The chain joins TRBV28 to TRBJ1-2; D is possibly TRBD1 (6 bases). V was pared by 6 bases and J by 8 bases, with 10 bases between. The CDR3 is 11 amino acids. In germline, CDR1 is MDHEN, CDR2 SYDVKM. The CDR3 loop is CASRRTGGYTF. The CDR3 region has the DNA TGTGCCAGCAGACGTACAGGGGGCTACACCTTC.

In nucleotides, the CDR3 is TGTGCCAGCAGCTTACGCGGGGGACTATACAATGAGCAGTTCTTC. Residues: CASSLRGGLYNEQFF. The V gene is TRBV7-2, the J gene TRBJ2-1; 7 bases agree with TRBD2. Trimming took 2 bases from V and 4 from J; bases not matched to a gene: 5. CDR1 is SGHTA, CDR2 FQGNSA, per germline. The CDR3 has 15 residues.

The chain recombines TRBV6-5 with TRBJ2-1, with TRBD1 identical over 7 bases. The CDR3 length is 13 residues. The V gene's germline CDR1 is MNHEY and CDR2 SVGAGI. Unmatched junction bases numbered 8, after V lost 6 bases and J lost 9 bases. The CDR3 protein is CASRWGQSAEQFF. CDR3 bases: TGTGCCAGCAGATGGGGACAGTCGGCTGAGCAGTTCTTC.

This rearrangement joins TRBV7-9 to TRBJ2-7; 10 bases fit TRBD2. With 2 bases clipped from V and 3 bases from J, the junction kept 1 base outside the gene matches. Germline V gene data show CDR1 as SEHNR and CDR2 as FQNEAQ (reference sequence). The length of the CDR3 is 14 residues. DNA for the CDR3: TGTGCCAGCAGCTTAACTAGCGGGATCTACGAGCAGTACTTC. Translation: CASSLTSGIYEQYF. The variable domain in full, with the rest retrieved from reference TRBV7-9 and TRBJ2-7, is DTGVSQNPRHKITKRGQNVTFRCDPISEHNRLYWYRQTLGQGPEFLTYFQNEAQLEKSRLLSDRFSAERPKGSFSTLEIQRTEQGDSAMYLCASSLTSGIYEQYFGPGTRLTVT.

The gene calls are TRBV21-1 and TRBJ2-2; the D call TRBD1 from the table was never checked on the DNA. TRBV21-1 is a pseudogene segment. This CDR3 has 15 residues. The CDR3 loop reads CAPRDRLGRAGELFF. CDR3 bases: TGTGCCCCGCGGGACAGACTGGGAAGGGCCGGGGAGCTGTTTTTT.

The chain is built from TRBV4-3 and TRBJ2-6; unclear D gene. Trimming removed 3 bases at V and 2 bases at J, with 2 bases between. Germline CDR1 and CDR2: LGHNA and YSLEER. This CDR3 is built from 13 residues. The CDR3, as DNA: TGCGCCAGCAGCCACACTGGGGCCAACGTCCTGACTTTC. It is translated as CASSHTGANVLTF.

In its sample, this clone was seen a few times. The J gene is TRBJ1-1, the V gene TRBV2; D gene uncertain. The germline V and J ends were trimmed by 7 bases and 6 bases, with 12 bases remaining between them. Germline V gene sequence: CDR1 SNHLY, CDR2 FYNNEI. The CDR3 extends over 12 amino acids. This chain's CDR3 is CASTPDSAEAFF. The CDR3 DNA follows: TGTGCCAGCACGCCCGACTCAGCTGAAGCTTTCTTT.

This rearrangement joins TRBV7-2 to TRBJ1-3; D remains unclear. The CDR3 has 15 residues. V lost 1 base and J lost 0, with 7 bases in between. Germline V gives CDR1 SGHTA, CDR2 FQGNSA. This CDR3 is CASSLDWSSGNTIYF. The CDR3 nucleotides read TGTGCCAGCAGCTTAGACTGGAGCTCTGGAAACACCATATATTTT.

The chain has TRBV5-1 and TRBJ2-6; D remains ambiguous. V lost 2 bases to trimming and J lost 0 bases, with 12 bases between them. Per germline, CDR1 SGHRS and CDR2 YFSETQ. The length of the CDR3 is 17 residues. In DNA form, the CDR3 reads TGCGCCAGCAGCTTCCGCTTAGCCCGCTCTGGGGCCAACGTCCTGACTTTC. Translated: CASSFRLARSGANVLTF. The full variable domain, its missing parts supplied by reference TRBV5-1 and TRBJ2-6, is KAGVTQTPRYLIKTRGQQVTLSCSPISGHRSVSWYQQTPGQGLQFLFEYFSETQRNKGNFPGRFSGRQFSNSRSEMNVSTLELGDSALYLCASSFRLARSGANVLTFGAGSRLTVL.

The chain employs TRBV7-9 and TRBJ2-2; D is perhaps TRBD1 (5 bases). With 1 base removed from V and 10 bases from J, the gap between germline ends came to 16 bases. The CDR3 sequence is 15 residues long. Germline V lookup: CDR1 SEHNR, CDR2 FQNEAQ (reference sequence). The CDR3 DNA sequence: TGTGCCAGCAGCTTAGGCAGGGTTTCGGCGGAGGAGCTGTTTTTT. Translation gives CASSLGRVSAEELFF.

Of note for this clone: The sample contains more than one DNA sequence encoding this CDR3. The chain links TRBV18 to TRBJ2-5, with TRBD1 matching over 7 bases. CDR3 length equals 14 residues. V shed 3 bases, J shed 5 bases, and the junction held 6 bases outside the gene matches. The germline CDR1 and CDR2 sequences are KGHSH and LQKENI. In DNA form, the CDR3 reads TGTGCCAGCTCACCGAAAGGGGGCGGGGAGACCCAGTACTTC. It is translated as CASSPKGGGETQYF.